These 2 T cell receptor beta chains were sequenced from one sample in a study of T cells in Graves' hyperthyroidism and ophthalmopathy. Amplification of TCR beta CDR3 regions used RNA as the template. Using the HTBI primer set, a first-round RT-PCR was run on the TCR CDR3. In TCRdb, the multiplex PCR reads were re-called with MiXCR into one record per CDR3 protein. This table holds more than 300,000 distinct CDR3 sequences, 17% found once. Specimen: blood. The receptors shown here come from a woman aged 30 to 39 with Graves' hyperthyroidism that later progressed to Graves' ophthalmopathy.

V is TRBV30 and J is TRBJ2-1, with 9 nucleotides matching TRBD2. The V and J ends lost 7 bases and 4 bases, in that order; junction bases with no gene match: 8. Germline assignment: CDR1 GTSNPN and CDR2 SVGIG (reference sequence). The CDR3 contains 14 residues. CDR3 sequence reads: CASGGRANYNEQFF. CDR3 nucleotides: TGTGCCTCCGGCGGGAGGGCCAATTACAATGAGCAGTTCTTC.

This clonotype was seen many times. The rearrangement links TRBV6-1 to TRBJ1-6; 7 positions agree with TRBD1. The CDR3 has 13 amino acids. After removal of 3 bases from V and 7 bases from J, the junction contained 0 bases not matched to a gene. The germline V gene encodes CDR1 MNHNS and CDR2 SASEGT. This CDR3 reads CASSDRGNSPLHF. The CDR3 coding sequence is TGTGCCAGCAGTGACAGGGGGAATTCACCCCTCCACTTT.